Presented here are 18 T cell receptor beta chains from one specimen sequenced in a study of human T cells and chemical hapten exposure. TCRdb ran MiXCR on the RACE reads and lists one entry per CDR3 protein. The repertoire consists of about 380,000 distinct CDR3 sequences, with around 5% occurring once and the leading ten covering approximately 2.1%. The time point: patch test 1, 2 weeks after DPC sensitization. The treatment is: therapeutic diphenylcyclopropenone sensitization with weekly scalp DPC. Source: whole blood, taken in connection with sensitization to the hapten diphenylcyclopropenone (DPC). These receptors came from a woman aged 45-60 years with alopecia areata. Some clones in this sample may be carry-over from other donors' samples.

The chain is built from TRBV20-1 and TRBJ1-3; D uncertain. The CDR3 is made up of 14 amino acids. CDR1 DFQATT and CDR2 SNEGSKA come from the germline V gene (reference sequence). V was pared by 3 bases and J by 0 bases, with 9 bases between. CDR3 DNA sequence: TGCAGTGCTAGTGCCAGCCCCTCTGGAAACACCATATATTTT. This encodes CSASASPSGNTIYF.

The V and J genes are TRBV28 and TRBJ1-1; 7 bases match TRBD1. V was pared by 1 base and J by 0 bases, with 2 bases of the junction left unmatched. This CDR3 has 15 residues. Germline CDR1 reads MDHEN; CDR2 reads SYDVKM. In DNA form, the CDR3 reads TGTGCCAGCAGTTTATCTGACAGGGTGAACACTGAAGCTTTCTTT. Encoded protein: CASSLSDRVNTEAFF.

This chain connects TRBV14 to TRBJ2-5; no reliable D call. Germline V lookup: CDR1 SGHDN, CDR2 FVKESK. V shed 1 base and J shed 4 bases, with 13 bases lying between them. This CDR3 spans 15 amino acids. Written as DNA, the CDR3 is TGTGCCAGCAGCCAAGCCCCATTCTTGGGAGAGACCCAGTACTTC. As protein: CASSQAPFLGETQYF.

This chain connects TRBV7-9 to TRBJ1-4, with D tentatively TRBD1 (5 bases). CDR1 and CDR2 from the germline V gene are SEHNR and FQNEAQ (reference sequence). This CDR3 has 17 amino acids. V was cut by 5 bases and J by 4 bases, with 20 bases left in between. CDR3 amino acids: CASSGGLRDGFNEKLFF. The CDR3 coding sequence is TGTGCCAGCAGCGGAGGTTTACGGGACGGCTTTAATGAAAAACTGTTTTTT.

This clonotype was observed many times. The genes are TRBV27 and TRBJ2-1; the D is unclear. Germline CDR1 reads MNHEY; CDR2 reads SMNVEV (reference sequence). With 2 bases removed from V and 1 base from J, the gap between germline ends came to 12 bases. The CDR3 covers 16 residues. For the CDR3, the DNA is TGTGCCAGCAGTTTAGTCCCCCTGGGGTCCTACAATGAGCAGTTCTTC. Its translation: CASSLVPLGSYNEQFF.

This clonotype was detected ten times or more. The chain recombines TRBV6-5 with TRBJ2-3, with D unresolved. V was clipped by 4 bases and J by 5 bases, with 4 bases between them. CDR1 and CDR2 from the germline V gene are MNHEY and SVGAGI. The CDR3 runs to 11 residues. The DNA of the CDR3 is TGTGCCAGCAGTTCTGTAGATACGCAGTATTTT. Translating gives CASSSVDTQYF.

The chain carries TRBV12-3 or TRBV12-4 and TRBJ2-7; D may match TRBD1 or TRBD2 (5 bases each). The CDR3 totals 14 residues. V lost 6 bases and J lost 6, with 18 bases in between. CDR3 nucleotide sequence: TGTGCCAGCAGCACTTCACTGGGGGTACCCGAGCAGTACTTC. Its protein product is CASSTSLGVPEQYF.

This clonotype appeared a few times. The CDR3 spells CASSEDSQQFF. The CDR3 DNA sequence: TGCGCCAGCAGCGAGGACAGCCAGCAGTTCTTC. The gene calls are TRBV5-1 and TRBJ2-1, with D possibly matching TRBD1 (6 bases). The CDR3 spans 11 residues. The V and J ends lost 4 bases and 11 bases respectively, with 10 bases between them. Germline assignment: CDR1 SGHRS and CDR2 YFSETQ.

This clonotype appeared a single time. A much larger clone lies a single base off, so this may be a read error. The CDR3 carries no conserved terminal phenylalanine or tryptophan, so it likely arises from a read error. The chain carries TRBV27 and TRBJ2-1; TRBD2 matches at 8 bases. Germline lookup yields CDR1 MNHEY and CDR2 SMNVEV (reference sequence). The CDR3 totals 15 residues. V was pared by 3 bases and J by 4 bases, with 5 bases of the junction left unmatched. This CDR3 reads CASSFTSGPYNEQFL. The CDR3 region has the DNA TGTGCCAGCAGTTTCACTAGCGGACCATACAATGAGCAGTTCCTC.

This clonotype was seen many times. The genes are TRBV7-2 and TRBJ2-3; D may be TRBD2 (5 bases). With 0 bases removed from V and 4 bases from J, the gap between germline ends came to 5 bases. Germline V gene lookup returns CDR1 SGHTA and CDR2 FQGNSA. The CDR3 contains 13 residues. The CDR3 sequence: CASSLAAADTQYF. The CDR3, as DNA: TGTGCCAGCAGCTTAGCAGCGGCAGATACGCAGTATTTT.

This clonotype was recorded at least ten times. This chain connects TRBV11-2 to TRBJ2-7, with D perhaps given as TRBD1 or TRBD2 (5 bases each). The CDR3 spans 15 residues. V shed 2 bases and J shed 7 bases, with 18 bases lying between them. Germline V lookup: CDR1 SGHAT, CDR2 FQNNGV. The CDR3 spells CASSLSLGTDLEQYF. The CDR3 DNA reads TGTGCCAGCAGCTTAAGCCTAGGGACGGACCTAGAGCAGTACTTC.

CDR3 in DNA: TGTGCCAGCAGTTTCTCGGCGGGTAGCAATCAGCCCCAGCATTTT. Residues: CASSFSAGSNQPQHF. This rearrangement joins TRBV6-2 or TRBV6-3 to TRBJ1-5; unclear D gene. This CDR3 has 15 amino acids. CDR1 is MNHEY and CDR2 is SVGEGT in the germline V gene. V was pared by 4 bases and J by 0 bases, with 10 bases between.

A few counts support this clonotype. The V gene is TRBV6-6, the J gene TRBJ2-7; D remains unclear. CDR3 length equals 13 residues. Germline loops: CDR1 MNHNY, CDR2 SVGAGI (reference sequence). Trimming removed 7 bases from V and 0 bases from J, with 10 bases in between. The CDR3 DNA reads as TGTGCCAGCACCCCAGCCGTCTCCTACGAGCAGTACTTC. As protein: CASTPAVSYEQYF.

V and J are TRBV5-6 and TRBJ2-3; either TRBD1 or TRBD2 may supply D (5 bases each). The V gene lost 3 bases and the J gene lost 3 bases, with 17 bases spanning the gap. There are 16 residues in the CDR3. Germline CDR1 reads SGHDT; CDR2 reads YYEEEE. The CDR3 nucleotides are TGTGCCAGCAGCTCCGAGGGGCCCCCGGCGACAGATACGCAGTATTTT. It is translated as CASSSEGPPATDTQYF.

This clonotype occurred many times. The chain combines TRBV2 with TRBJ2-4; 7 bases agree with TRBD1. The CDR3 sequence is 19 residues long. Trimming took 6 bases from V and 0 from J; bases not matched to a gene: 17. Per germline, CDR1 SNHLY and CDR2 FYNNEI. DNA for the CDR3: TGTGCCAGCAGCGCCCAAGACAGGGTCCAACGGGTAGCCAAAAACATTCAGTACTTC. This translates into CASSAQDRVQRVAKNIQYF.

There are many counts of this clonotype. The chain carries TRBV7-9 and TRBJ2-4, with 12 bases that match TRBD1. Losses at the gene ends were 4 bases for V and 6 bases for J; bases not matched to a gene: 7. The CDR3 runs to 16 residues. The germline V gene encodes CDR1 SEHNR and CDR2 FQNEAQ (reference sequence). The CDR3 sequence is CASSYRDRGPGNIQYF. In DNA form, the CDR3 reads TGTGCCAGCAGCTACCGGGACAGGGGGCCGGGAAACATTCAGTACTTC.

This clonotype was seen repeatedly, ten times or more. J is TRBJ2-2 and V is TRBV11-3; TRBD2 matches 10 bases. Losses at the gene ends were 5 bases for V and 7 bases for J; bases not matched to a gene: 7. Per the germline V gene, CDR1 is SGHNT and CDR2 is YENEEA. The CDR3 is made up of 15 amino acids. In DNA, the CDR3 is TGTGCCAGCAGCCCCGGGACTAGCGACGGCGGGGAGCTGTTTTTT. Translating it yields CASSPGTSDGGELFF.

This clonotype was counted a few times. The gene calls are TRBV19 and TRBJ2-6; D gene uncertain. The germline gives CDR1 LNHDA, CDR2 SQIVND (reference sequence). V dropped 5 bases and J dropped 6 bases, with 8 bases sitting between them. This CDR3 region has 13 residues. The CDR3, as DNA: TGTGCCAGTAGTGGGGAATTGGCCAACGTCCTGACTTTC. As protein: CASSGELANVLTF.